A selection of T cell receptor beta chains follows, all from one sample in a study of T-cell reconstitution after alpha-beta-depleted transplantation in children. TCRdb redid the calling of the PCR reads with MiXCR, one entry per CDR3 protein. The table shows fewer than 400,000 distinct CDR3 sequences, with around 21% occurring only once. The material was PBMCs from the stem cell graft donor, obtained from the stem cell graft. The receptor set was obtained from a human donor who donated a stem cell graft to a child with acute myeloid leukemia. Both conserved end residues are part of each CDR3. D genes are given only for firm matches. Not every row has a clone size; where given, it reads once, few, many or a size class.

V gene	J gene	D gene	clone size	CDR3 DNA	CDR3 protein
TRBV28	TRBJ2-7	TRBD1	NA	TGTGCCAGCAGTTTAGTGACAGGGTATTCCTACGAGCAGTACTTC	CASSLVTGYSYEQYF
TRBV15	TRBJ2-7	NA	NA	TGTGCCACCAGCAGAGATGATCCGGAACCCTACGAGCAGTACTTC	CATSRDDPEPYEQYF
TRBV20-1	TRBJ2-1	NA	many	TGCAGTGCTAGAGATATACCCAGCCGGGACAATGAGCAGTTCTTC	CSARDIPSRDNEQFF
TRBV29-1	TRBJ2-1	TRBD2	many	TGCAGCCATCCGGGGACTAGCTCCTACAATGAGCAGTTCTTC	CSHPGTSSYNEQFF
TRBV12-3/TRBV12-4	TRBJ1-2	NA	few	TGTGCCAGCAGTTTAAGACAGTTCTATGGCTACACCTTC	CASSLRQFYGYTF
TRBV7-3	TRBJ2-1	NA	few	TGTGCCAGCAGCTTACAGGCAGGGCCCGATGAGCAGTTCTTC	CASSLQAGPDEQFF
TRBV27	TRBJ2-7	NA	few	TGTGCCAGCAGTTTACGGGCAGGGCGGTACGAGCAGTACTTC	CASSLRAGRYEQYF
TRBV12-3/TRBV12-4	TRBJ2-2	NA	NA	TGTGCCAGCAGCTCGTTCGCGACGTTGGTCGGGGGCACCGGGGAGCTGTTTTTT	CASSSFATLVGGTGELFF
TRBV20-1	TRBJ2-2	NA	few	TGCAGTGCTAGGGCCGTGGGAAACACCGGGGAGCTGTTTTTT	CSARAVGNTGELFF
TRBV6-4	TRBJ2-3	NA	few	TGTGCCAGCACCGGACTACAGCTCACAGATACGCAGTATTTT	CASTGLQLTDTQYF
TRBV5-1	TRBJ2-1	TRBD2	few	TGCGCCAGCAGCTGGGGACTAGCGGGCAACAATGAGCAGTTCTTC	CASSWGLAGNNEQFF
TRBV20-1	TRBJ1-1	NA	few	TGCAGTGCTCAAGAGGGGGTGGCGAACACTGAAGCTTTCTTT	CSAQEGVANTEAFF
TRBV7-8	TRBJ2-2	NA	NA	TGTGCCAGCAGCTCGCCGGGGGAGCTGTTTTTT	CASSSPGELFF
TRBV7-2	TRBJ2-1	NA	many	TGTGCCAGCAGTTTGGGCCTGAACAATGAGCAGTTCTTC	CASSLGLNNEQFF
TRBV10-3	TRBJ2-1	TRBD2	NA	TGTGCCATCAAACTCGAGCGGGAGGCCAATGAGCAGTTCTTC	CAIKLEREANEQFF
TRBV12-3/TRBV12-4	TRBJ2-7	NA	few	TGTGCCAGCACCGCCCAAATACAAGGTTACTACGAGCAGTACTTC	CASTAQIQGYYEQYF
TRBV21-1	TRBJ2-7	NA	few	TGTGCCAGCAGCCAGGAACCGGGAAATTTTTACGAGCAGTACTTC	CASSQEPGNFYEQYF
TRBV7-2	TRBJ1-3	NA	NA	TGTGCCAGCAGCCCAAGGACAGCAGACACCATATATTTT	CASSPRTADTIYF
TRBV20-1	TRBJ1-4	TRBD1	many	TGCAGTGCCCCGGGACAGGGGTATGAAAAACTGTTTTTT	CSAPGQGYEKLFF
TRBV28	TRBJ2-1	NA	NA	TGTGCCAGCAGTTCTTTAAAAGGGCGGCTTGAGCAGTTCTTC	CASSSLKGRLEQFF
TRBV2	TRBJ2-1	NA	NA	TGTGCCAGCAGTGAGCCGGGGAGCTACAATGAGCAGTTCTTC	CASSEPGSYNEQFF
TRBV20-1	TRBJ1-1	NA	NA	TGCAGTGCTAGAGATAAACGGGTCACTGAAGCTTTCTTT	CSARDKRVTEAFF
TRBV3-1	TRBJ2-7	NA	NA	TGTGCCAGCAGCCAAGATATGGCGGGACCCTACGAGCAGTACTTC	CASSQDMAGPYEQYF
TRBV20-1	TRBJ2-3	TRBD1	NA	TGCAGTGCTGCGACAGGGGGCCTCACAGATACGCAGTATTTT	CSAATGGLTDTQYF
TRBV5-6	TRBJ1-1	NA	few	TGTGCCAGCAGCTATCTGGGACAAGCCAACACTGAAGCTTTCTTT	CASSYLGQANTEAFF
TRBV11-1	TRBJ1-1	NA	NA	TGTGCCAGCAGCCGGACCGGGACCTTAAGACCCAACACTGAAGCTTTCTTT	CASSRTGTLRPNTEAFF
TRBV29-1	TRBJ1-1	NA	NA	TGCAGCGCCTCGATGGAGAACACTGAAGCTTTCTTT	CSASMENTEAFF
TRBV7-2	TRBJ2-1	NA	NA	TGTGCCAGCAGCTTAGAACTAGTTGGATCCTACAATGAGCAGTTCTTC	CASSLELVGSYNEQFF
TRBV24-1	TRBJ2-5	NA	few	TGTGCCACCAGTTGGGGTACCCAAGAGACCCAGTACTTC	CATSWGTQETQYF